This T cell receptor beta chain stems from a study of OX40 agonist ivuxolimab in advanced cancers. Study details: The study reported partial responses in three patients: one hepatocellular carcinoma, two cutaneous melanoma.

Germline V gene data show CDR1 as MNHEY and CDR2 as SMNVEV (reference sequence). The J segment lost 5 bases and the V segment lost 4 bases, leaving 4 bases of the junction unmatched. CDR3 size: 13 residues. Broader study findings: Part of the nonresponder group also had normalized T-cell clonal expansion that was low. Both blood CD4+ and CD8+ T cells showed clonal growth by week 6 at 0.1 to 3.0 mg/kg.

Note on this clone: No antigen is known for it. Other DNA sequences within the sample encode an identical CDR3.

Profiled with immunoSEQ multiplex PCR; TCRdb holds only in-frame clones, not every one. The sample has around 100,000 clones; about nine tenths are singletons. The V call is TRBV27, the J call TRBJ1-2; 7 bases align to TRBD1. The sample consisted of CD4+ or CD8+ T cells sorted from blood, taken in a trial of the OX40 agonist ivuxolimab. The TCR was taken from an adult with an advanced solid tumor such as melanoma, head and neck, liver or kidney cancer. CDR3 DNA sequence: TGTGCCAGCAGTTGGACAGGAGGGTATGGCTACACCTTC. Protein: CASSWTGGYGYTF.